This T cell receptor (beta chain) was observed in a study of Tregs in tolerant kidney transplant recipients. In the case of this clone: The antigen remains undetermined.

Germline assignment: CDR1 LNHDA and CDR2 SQIVND (reference sequence). V gave up 2 bases and J gave up 10 bases, with 15 bases separating them. This CDR3 is 14 amino acids long. Study results and caveats: Validation in larger populations is needed because few patients were studied.

Regulatory T cells were sorted from thawed PBMCs rested overnight at 37°C with around 200 IU/ml IL-2. Sequencing was performed with immunoSEQ multiplex PCR; in TCRdb, only in-frame clones are kept and a portion is missing. This sample has 75,000 to 80,000 clones, with 91% found just once. V and J are TRBV19 and TRBJ2-1, with D unresolved. The sequence was collected from a human donor who received a combined kidney and bone marrow transplant. The starting material was Tregs from blood, obtained before the transplant. CDR3 loop: CASSILPPSGEQFF. The CDR3, as DNA: TGTGCCAGTAGTATACTACCACCATCGGGCGAGCAGTTCTTC.